Presented here are 20 T cell receptor beta chains from one specimen sequenced in a study of Graves' ophthalmopathy and Graves' hyperthyroidism. Transcripts of RNA were the source for amplifying TCR beta CDR3 regions. First-round RT-PCR used HTBI primers; second-round multiplex PCR followed. TCRdb re-analysed the multiplex PCR reads in MiXCR, keeping a single row per CDR3 protein. Of almost 750,000 distinct CDR3 sequences in the sample, approximately 40% are singletons; the top ten hold roughly 46%. The source material was peripheral blood. These receptors all come from an adult man with Graves' ophthalmopathy.

This clonotype was observed once. A much larger clone differs from this one at a single base, so this may be a read error. The chain is built from TRBV19 and TRBJ1-4, with no clear D. CDR3 size: 14 residues. Trimming shortened V by 3 bases and J by 8 bases, and 13 bases separated the two germline ends. Germline assignment: CDR1 LNHDA and CDR2 SQIVND (reference sequence). CDR3 sequence reads: CASSMYLQVEKLFF. DNA of the CDR3: TGTGCCAGTAGTATGTACCTTCAAGTGGAAAAACTGTTTTTT.

This clonotype showed up just a few times. The gene calls are TRBV4-3 and TRBJ2-5; tentatively, D is TRBD1 or TRBD2 (5 bases each). Between the trimmed V and J ends, which lost 4 bases and 5 bases, there was a span of 17 bases. This CDR3 is built from 15 residues. Germline V gene data show CDR1 as LGHNA and CDR2 as YSLEER. The CDR3 DNA reads TGCGCCAGCAGCCGAGCCGGGACCTCGAGGGAGACCCAGTACTTC. This translates into CASSRAGTSRETQYF.

This clonotype occurred a few times. The CDR3 region has the DNA TGTGCCAGCACCAGGGGGACAGGGATTAACACTGAAGCTTTCTTT. Translation: CASTRGTGINTEAFF. The chain links TRBV2 to TRBJ1-1; 9 bases align to TRBD1. Losses at the gene ends were 7 bases for V and 2 bases for J; bases not matched to a gene: 8. The CDR3 has 15 amino acids. Germline loops: CDR1 SNHLY, CDR2 FYNNEI.

This clonotype appeared many times. CDR3 in amino acids: CASSELRQGSTGELFF. CDR3 sequence (DNA): TGTGCCAGCAGTGAGTTAAGACAGGGTAGCACCGGGGAGCTGTTTTTT. The chain couples TRBV25-1 to TRBJ2-2; 7 nucleotides match TRBD1. The CDR3 runs to 16 residues. Germline V gene sequence: CDR1 MGHDK, CDR2 SYGVNS. After removal of 3 bases from V and 4 bases from J, the junction contained 8 bases not matched to a gene.

This clonotype was detected a few times. The rearrangement links TRBV19 to TRBJ1-1, with a possible D match to TRBD1 (6 bases). Germline CDR1 reads LNHDA; CDR2 reads SQIVND (reference sequence). V lost 1 base and J lost 11, with 11 bases in between. The CDR3 contains 12 residues. The CDR3 DNA is TGTGCCAGTAGTATAGCGGGGGGCCCGGCTTTCTTT. This translates into CASSIAGGPAFF.

This clonotype was recorded at least ten times. This sequence joins TRBV29-1 and TRBJ1-5, with D perhaps TRBD1 (5 bases). Per the germline V gene, CDR1 is SQVTM and CDR2 is ANQGSEA. The CDR3 consists of 14 residues. Trimming stripped 7 bases from V and 0 bases from J, with 13 bases between. CDR3 region: CSASSTDSNQPQHF. The CDR3 DNA reads TGCAGCGCCTCTTCGACAGATAGCAATCAGCCCCAGCATTTT.

This sequence joins TRBV11-1 and TRBJ2-7; TRBD1 matches at 10 bases. Germline V gene data show CDR1 as SGHAT and CDR2 as FQDESV (reference sequence). The V and J ends lost 2 bases and 2 bases, in that order; junction bases with no gene match: 3. The CDR3 has 15 amino acids. CDR3 in amino acids: CASSLPGQGTYEQYF. The CDR3 DNA follows: TGTGCCAGCAGCTTACCGGGACAGGGGACCTACGAGCAGTACTTC.

The V gene is TRBV15, the J gene TRBJ1-2; D perhaps matches TRBD1 (6 bases). The CDR3 is 16 amino acids. The germline V and J ends were trimmed by 3 bases and 4 bases, with 18 bases remaining between them. Looked up from germline, CDR1 is LNHNV and CDR2 is YYDKDF (reference sequence). The CDR3 here is CATSSREQGGSYGYTF. CDR3 bases: TGTGCCACCAGCAGTAGGGAACAGGGTGGGTCCTATGGCTACACCTTC.

The CDR3 is CASSLSGPRETQYF. The CDR3 DNA reads as TGTGCCAGCAGTTTATCCGGTCCGCGGGAGACCCAGTACTTC. The chain carries TRBV27 and TRBJ2-5; D unclear. V was trimmed by 0 bases and J by 5 bases, leaving 10 bases between them. Germline-derived CDR1 and CDR2 are MNHEY and SMNVEV (reference sequence). The CDR3 spans 14 residues.

This clonotype was seen only a few times. A read error may produce the germline difference seen at one junction end. The chain has TRBV7-8 and TRBJ1-2; D is unresolved. The CDR3 consists of 15 residues. Per the germline V gene, CDR1 is SGHVS and CDR2 is FQNEAQ. The CDR3 spells CASSSRGNYNYGCTF. CDR3 nucleotide sequence: TGTGCCAGCAGCAGCCGAGGGAACTACAACTATGGCTGCACCTTC.

This clonotype was observed at least ten times. V and J are TRBV9 and TRBJ2-5; D unresolved. Germline V gene sequence: CDR1 SGDLS, CDR2 YYNGEE. The CDR3 length is 14 residues. Trimming shortened V by 3 bases and J by 4 bases, and 13 bases separated the two germline ends. In nucleotides, the CDR3 is TGTGCCAGCAGCGCTCTAGGCGTCCGAGAGACCCAGTACTTC. As protein: CASSALGVRETQYF. Together with reference TRBV9 and TRBJ2-5, the CDR3 gives the full variable domain: DSGVTQTPKHLITATGQRVTLRCSPRSGDLSVYWYQQSLDQGLQFLIQYYNGEERAKGNILERFSAQQFPDLHSELNLSSLELGDSALYFCASSALGVRETQYFGPGTRLLVL.

This clonotype was seen at least ten times. The chain couples TRBV24-1 to TRBJ1-5; TRBD1 matches at 9 bases. J was trimmed by 7 bases and V by 4 bases; bases with no gene match: 4. Germline V gene lookup returns CDR1 KGHDR and CDR2 SFDVKD. The CDR3 covers 14 residues. This chain's CDR3 is CATSDPGTGQPQHF. The CDR3 DNA is TGTGCCACCAGTGACCCAGGGACAGGGCAGCCCCAGCATTTT.

This clonotype was recorded a few times. The rearrangement links TRBV29-1 to TRBJ2-5, with 11 bases identical to TRBD2. The ends lost 4 bases at V and 5 bases at J; junction bases unmatched: 12. Looked up from germline, CDR1 is SQVTM and CDR2 is ANQGSEA. The CDR3 sequence is 16 residues long. The CDR3 DNA follows: TGCAGCGTTGGGCTAGCGGGAGGATTTAGTTTTGAGACCCAGTACTTC. Protein: CSVGLAGGFSFETQYF.

There are many counts of this clonotype. The V call is TRBV10-1, the J call TRBJ1-1; no definite D call. The CDR3 length is 15 residues. Trimming cost V 1 base and J 3 bases, with 12 bases left between them. Germline V gene lookup returns CDR1 WNHNN and CDR2 SYGVQD (reference sequence). The CDR3 loop reads CASSEWAAGYTEAFF. CDR3 DNA: TGCGCCAGCAGTGAGTGGGCAGCGGGATACACTGAAGCTTTCTTT.

This clonotype was seen ten or more times. The chain couples TRBV2 to TRBJ1-2; TRBD1 matches at 10 bases. The germline CDR1 and CDR2 sequences are SNHLY and FYNNEI. The CDR3 consists of 14 residues. The V gene end was trimmed by 6 bases and the J gene end by 4 bases; junction bases not matched to a gene: 5. CDR3 amino acids: CASSATGGGYGYTF. Here the CDR3 DNA reads TGTGCCAGCAGCGCGACAGGGGGCGGCTATGGCTACACCTTC. Complete variable domain (other parts from reference TRBV2 and TRBJ1-2): EPEVTQTPSHQVTQMGQEVILRCVPISNHLYFYWYRQILGQKVEFLVSFYNNEISEKSEIFDDQFSVERPDGSNFTLKIRSTKLEDSAMYFCASSATGGGYGYTFGSGTRLTVV.

This clonotype was found a few times. The CDR3 sequence is CASNEGQTSYGYTF. DNA for the CDR3: TGTGCCAGCAACGAGGGACAGACAAGCTATGGCTACACCTTC. The chain joins TRBV2 to TRBJ1-2, with TRBD1 identical over 7 bases. The CDR3 consists of 14 residues. Germline CDR1 is SNHLY and CDR2 is FYNNEI. V dropped 7 bases and J dropped 4; count of bases not matched to a gene: 9.

This clonotype was recorded many times. The chain joins TRBV7-8 to TRBJ2-7; 7 bases are shared with TRBD2. The CDR3 is made up of 16 amino acids. The trim removed 2 bases at V and 5 bases at J, leaving 12 bases unmatched. Germline V gives CDR1 SGHVS, CDR2 FQNEAQ. The CDR3 DNA reads TGTGCCAGCAGCTTAAGGAATGCGGGGGAAATGAACGAGCAGTACTTC. Amino acids: CASSLRNAGEMNEQYF.

There are many counts of this clonotype. The rearrangement joins TRBV15 to TRBJ1-1; 8 bases fit TRBD1. Germline lookup yields CDR1 LNHNV and CDR2 YYDKDF (reference sequence). The CDR3 is 16 amino acids. V dropped 0 bases and J dropped 1; count of bases not matched to a gene: 4. In DNA, the CDR3 is TGTGCCACCAGCAGAGATCGGACAGGGTGGAACACTGAAGCTTTCTTT. It is translated as CATSRDRTGWNTEAFF.

V is TRBV20-1 and J is TRBJ1-6; TRBD1 agrees at 7 bases. The V segment lost 6 bases and the J segment 9 bases; nucleotides outside the gene matches: 11. Germline V CDR1 and CDR2: DFQATT, SNEGSKA (reference sequence). The CDR3 spans 14 residues. CDR3 sequence: CSALTDRPSSPLHF. In nucleotides, the CDR3 is TGCAGTGCCCTTACGGACAGGCCGAGTTCACCCCTCCACTTT.

This clonotype was seen only once. The chain is built from TRBV7-9 and TRBJ2-6, with TRBD1 matching over 7 bases. V gave up 2 bases and J gave up 0 bases; unmatched junction bases: 19. The CDR3 is made up of 22 amino acids. From germline, CDR1 is SEHNR and CDR2 FQNEAQ (reference sequence). This CDR3 reads CASSLSARRPGQQSSGANVLTF. CDR3 nucleotides: TGTGCCAGCAGCTTAAGTGCTAGGCGTCCGGGACAGCAAAGCTCTGGGGCCAACGTCCTGACTTTC.